The 30 T cell receptor beta chains below were found in one sample sequenced in a study of response to subunit inactivated influenza vaccine. TCRdb used MiXCR to reprocess the RT-PCR reads, holding one entry per CDR3 protein. Of 500,000 or so distinct CDR3 sequences in the sample, more than 15% were seen once. The source material was CD4+ T cells sorted from PBMCs, sampled around 25 months after vaccination. Every receptor here comes from a man aged 50-75 years who received an inactivated influenza vaccine.

This clonotype was seen only a few times. V usage is TRBV12-3 or TRBV12-4 and J usage is TRBJ2-6, with a possible D match to TRBD1 (5 bases). The CDR3 totals 16 residues. V lost 5 bases and J 0 bases, leaving 11 bases between the germline ends. The CDR3 protein is CASSPSDSSGANVLTF. The CDR3 DNA reads as TGTGCCAGCAGTCCCAGTGACAGCTCTGGGGCCAACGTCCTGACTTTC.

V usage is TRBV5-1 and J usage is TRBJ1-1; TRBD1 matches at 8 bases. CDR3 length equals 14 residues. Trimming removed 5 bases from V and 4 bases from J; junction bases left unmatched: 7. Germline V gene sequence: CDR1 SGHRS, CDR2 YFSETQ. Here the CDR3 DNA reads TGCGCCAGCAGTTCAGGGGGCTGGGGCACTGAAGCTTTCTTT. Translated: CASSSGGWGTEAFF.

The genes are TRBV2 and TRBJ2-1, with TRBD2 matching 11 bases. Trimming at V came to 2 bases and at J to 2 bases, leaving 2 bases not matched to a gene. Germline V gene sequence: CDR1 SNHLY, CDR2 FYNNEI. This CDR3 is built from 16 residues. CDR3 residues: CASSELLAGAYNEQFF. The CDR3 DNA follows: TGTGCCAGCAGTGAACTACTAGCGGGAGCCTACAATGAGCAGTTCTTC.

The chain carries TRBV5-1 and TRBJ1-1, with D possibly TRBD1 on 6 matching bases. The germline V and J ends were trimmed by 4 bases and 0 bases, with 13 bases remaining between them. This CDR3 contains 15 residues. CDR1 is SGHRS and CDR2 is YFSETQ in the germline V gene. The CDR3 reads CASSHTGQLNTEAFF. CDR3 bases: TGCGCCAGCAGCCACACGGGACAACTGAACACTGAAGCTTTCTTT.

This clonotype showed up just a few times. The chain has TRBV20-1 and TRBJ2-6, with 8 bases that match TRBD2. J was trimmed by 2 bases and V by 1 base; bases with no gene match: 10. This CDR3 is built from 18 residues. CDR1 is DFQATT, CDR2 SNEGSKA, per germline (reference sequence). CDR3 region: CSARGSDGRAAGANVLTF. CDR3 sequence (DNA): TGCAGTGCTAGAGGATCGGACGGGAGGGCCGCTGGGGCCAACGTCCTGACTTTC.

This chain connects TRBV2 to TRBJ1-3; D is undetermined. The CDR3 totals 15 residues. The V gene's germline CDR1 is SNHLY and CDR2 FYNNEI. Trimming shortened V by 2 bases and J by 0 bases, and 8 bases separated the two germline ends. Here the CDR3 reads CASSENTYSGNTIYF. In DNA, the CDR3 is TGTGCCAGCAGTGAAAACACATACTCTGGAAACACCATATATTTT.

Ten or more counts support this clonotype. The chain uses TRBV27 and TRBJ2-1; D possibly corresponds to TRBD2 (7 bases). Trimming pared 5 bases from V and 7 bases from J, leaving 24 bases between. Germline V lookup: CDR1 MNHEY, CDR2 SMNVEV (reference sequence). The CDR3 loop spans 17 amino acids. In DNA, the CDR3 is TGTGCCAGCAGTCCGAAGGGCGGGGGCGCGGTAGGAAATGAGCAGTTCTTC. Amino acids: CASSPKGGGAVGNEQFF.

This sequence joins TRBV13 and TRBJ2-3, with 12 bases lining up with TRBD2. The CDR3 length is 15 residues. V dropped 5 bases and J dropped 5; count of bases not matched to a gene: 5. Germline V gene lookup returns CDR1 PRHDT and CDR2 FYEKMQ (reference sequence). This chain's CDR3 is CASSQTSGREDTQYF. CDR3 DNA: TGTGCCAGCAGCCAGACTAGCGGGAGAGAAGATACGCAGTATTTT.

This clonotype was found a few times. This chain links TRBV5-1 with TRBJ2-1, with D uncertain. Germline CDR1 is SGHRS and CDR2 is YFSETQ. With 1 base removed from V and 0 bases from J, the gap between germline ends came to 17 bases. CDR3 length equals 18 residues. CDR3 sequence reads: CASSLSGSGPVSYNEQFF. Written as DNA, the CDR3 is TGCGCCAGCAGCTTGTCGGGCTCCGGCCCGGTCTCCTACAATGAGCAGTTCTTC.

This clonotype has a handful of counts. The V and J genes are TRBV21-1 and TRBJ2-3; TRBD2 is the table's D call, not checked against the DNA. TRBV21-1 is reported as a pseudogene. The CDR3 covers 15 residues. The CDR3 is CASSPGTRSTDTQYF. The CDR3 DNA is TGTGCCAGCAGCCCAGGGACTAGGAGCACAGATACGCAGTATTTT.

This chain joins TRBV7-2 and TRBJ1-4, with 7 bases fitting TRBD1. J lost 3 bases, V lost 3 bases, and 4 bases had no gene match. The germline V gene has CDR1 SGHTA and CDR2 FQGNSA. There are 15 residues in the CDR3. CDR3 sequence reads: CASSFAGTANEKLFF. The CDR3 nucleotides are TGTGCCAGCAGCTTCGCCGGGACAGCTAATGAAAAACTGTTTTTT.

The CDR3 is CASSPGWTYEQYF. CDR3 coding DNA: TGTGCCAGCTCACCGGGGTGGACCTACGAGCAGTACTTC. The rearrangement joins TRBV18 to TRBJ2-7; D gene ambiguous. V was trimmed by 3 bases and J by 2 bases, leaving 8 bases between them. The CDR3 is made up of 13 amino acids. CDR1 is KGHSH and CDR2 is LQKENI in the germline V gene. The variable domain in full, with the rest retrieved from reference TRBV18 and TRBJ2-7, is NAGVMQNPRHLVRRRGQEARLRCSPMKGHSHVYWYRQLPEEGLKFMVYLQKENIIDESGMPKERFSAEFPKEGPSILRIQQVVRGDSAAYFCASSPGWTYEQYFGPGTRLTVT.

In its sample, this clonotype was seen a few times. The chain recombines TRBV29-1 with TRBJ1-1, with TRBD1 as a possible D gene (5 bases). Germline V lookup: CDR1 SQVTM, CDR2 ANQGSEA. Trimming left V 8 bases short and J 2 bases short, with 15 bases between. The CDR3 has 13 residues. CDR3 DNA sequence: TGCAGCCATAAAGTGGGGGGAAACACTGAAGCTTTCTTT. It is translated as CSHKVGGNTEAFF.

This clonotype has only a few counts. The rearrangement uses TRBV25-1 and TRBJ1-3, with 7 bases matching TRBD1. Germline V lookup: CDR1 MGHDK, CDR2 SYGVNS. The CDR3 runs 15 residues. The junction had 3 bases not matched to a gene; V was cut back by 2 bases and J by 2 bases. The CDR3 DNA follows: TGTGCCAGCAGTGAAAACAGGGGTCCTGGAAACACCATATATTTT. Translation gives CASSENRGPGNTIYF. Full variable domain (remainder filled in from reference TRBV25-1 and TRBJ1-3): EADIYQTPRYLVIGTGKKITLECSQTMGHDKMYWYQQDPGMELHLIHYSYGVNSTEKGDLSSESTVSRIRTEHFPLTLESARPSHTSQYLCASSENRGPGNTIYFGEGSWLTVV.

This clonotype occurred many times. The gene calls are TRBV9 and TRBJ2-2; D is perhaps TRBD1 (5 bases). The length of the CDR3 is 16 residues. Trimming stripped 6 bases from V and 0 bases from J, with 15 bases between. The germline V gene encodes CDR1 SGDLS and CDR2 YYNGEE. The CDR3 nucleotides read TGTGCCAGCACTCGAGACAGAATAGCGAACACCGGGGAGCTGTTTTTT. The encoded protein is CASTRDRIANTGELFF.

The chain couples TRBV20-1 to TRBJ2-5; D call uncertain. The CDR3 sequence is 13 residues long. Per the germline V gene, CDR1 is DFQATT and CDR2 is SNEGSKA (reference sequence). V lost 8 bases and J lost 1, with 14 bases in between. Written as DNA, the CDR3 is TGCAGTTCCTCCGGGCCTAGCCAAGAGACCCAGTACTTC. This translates into CSSSGPSQETQYF.

This clonotype was detected many times. The V call is TRBV12-3 or TRBV12-4, the J call TRBJ1-2; D remains ambiguous. The V and J ends lost 1 base and 11 bases respectively, with 8 bases between them. The length of the CDR3 is 11 residues. CDR3 coding DNA: TGTGCCAGCAGTTTAGAACCCGTTTACACCTTC. Its translation: CASSLEPVYTF.

In its sample, this clonotype was seen a few times. The chain couples TRBV4-2 to TRBJ2-6; D tentatively reads TRBD1 or TRBD2 (5 bases each). Germline values: CDR1 LGHNA, CDR2 YNFKEQ. The CDR3 covers 20 residues. Trimming removed 4 bases at V and 0 bases at J, with 22 bases between. In DNA, the CDR3 is TGTGCCAGCAGCCCTCGCGAGTCTCGAGGGGATCCCTCTGGGGCCAACGTCCTGACTTTC. Translating gives CASSPRESRGDPSGANVLTF.

The rearrangement uses TRBV12-3 or TRBV12-4 and TRBJ2-2, with D possibly TRBD1 on 6 matching bases. Trimming pared 5 bases from V and 0 bases from J, leaving 10 bases between. This CDR3 has 15 residues. The chain's CDR3 is CASSARGSNTGELFF. The CDR3 nucleotides read TGTGCCAGCAGTGCCAGGGGTTCGAACACCGGGGAGCTGTTTTTT.

This clonotype was found many times. The V and J genes are TRBV7-6 and TRBJ2-3, with unresolved D. CDR1 is SGHVS, CDR2 FNYEAQ, per germline. The CDR3 length is 12 residues. V lost 1 base to trimming and J lost 8 bases, with 7 bases between them. The CDR3: CASSLEARTQYF. The CDR3 DNA is TGTGCCAGCAGCTTAGAAGCCCGTACGCAGTATTTT.

A few counts support this clonotype. The genes are TRBV4-2 and TRBJ2-7; tentatively, D is TRBD2 (6 bases). Trimming cost V 4 bases and J 6 bases, with 16 bases left between them. The CDR3 is 14 amino acids. Germline V gene sequence: CDR1 LGHNA, CDR2 YNFKEQ. This chain's CDR3 is CASSRGGGQVEQYF. The CDR3 DNA sequence: TGTGCCAGCAGCCGCGGAGGAGGGCAGGTCGAGCAGTACTTC.

This clonotype was counted only a few times. This chain connects TRBV29-1 to TRBJ1-4; D possibly corresponds to TRBD1 (6 bases). V shed 4 bases and J shed 7 bases, with 13 bases lying between them. CDR1 is SQVTM, CDR2 ANQGSEA, per germline. The CDR3 has 13 residues. This CDR3 is CSVARGLGEKLFF. CDR3 coding DNA: TGCAGCGTTGCCCGGGGGCTGGGTGAAAAACTGTTTTTT.

The CDR3 loop reads CASSRGAGETDTQYF. The DNA of the CDR3 is TGTGCCAGCAGCCGTGGGGCGGGAGAGACAGATACGCAGTATTTT. The rearrangement uses TRBV11-2 and TRBJ2-3; 7 positions match TRBD2. The CDR3 consists of 15 residues. Germline CDR1 is SGHAT and CDR2 is FQNNGV. Trimming at V came to 5 bases and at J to 3 bases, leaving 8 bases not matched to a gene. The full variable domain, rest sourced from reference TRBV11-2 and TRBJ2-3, is EAGVAQSPRYKIIEKRQSVAFWCNPISGHATLYWYQQILGQGPKLLIQFQNNGVVDDSQLPKDRFSAERLKGVDSTLKIQPAKLEDSAVYLCASSRGAGETDTQYFGPGTRLTVL.

The CDR3 protein is CASSLDPTSGAYNEQFF. The CDR3 DNA follows: TGTGCCAGCAGCTTAGATCCTACTAGCGGAGCATACAATGAGCAGTTCTTC. This chain joins TRBV11-2 and TRBJ2-1; TRBD2 aligns across 8 bases. With 0 bases clipped from V and 4 bases from J, the junction kept 8 bases outside the gene matches. The CDR3 runs to 17 residues. Germline CDR1 is SGHAT and CDR2 is FQNNGV.

This clonotype was observed at least ten times. V gene TRBV5-1 combines with J gene TRBJ1-6, with 7 bases lining up with TRBD1. Germline loops: CDR1 SGHRS, CDR2 YFSETQ. Trimming removed 0 bases from V and 4 bases from J; junction bases left unmatched: 7. The CDR3 is 17 amino acids. DNA for the CDR3: TGCGCCAGCAGCTTGGATGGCGGCAGGGGGTATAATTCACCCCTCCACTTT. The encoded protein is CASSLDGGRGYNSPLHF.

This clonotype came up many times. The DNA of the CDR3 is TGCAGTGCTGTAGCGGGAGGATACAATGAGCAGTTCTTC. The encoded protein is CSAVAGGYNEQFF. This sequence joins TRBV20-1 and TRBJ2-1, with 10 nucleotides matching TRBD2. V trimming: 5 bases; J trimming: 4 bases; junction bases outside the gene matches: 2. The germline gives CDR1 DFQATT, CDR2 SNEGSKA (reference sequence). This CDR3 has 13 residues.

V is TRBV25-1 and J is TRBJ1-5; 7 nucleotides match TRBD1. With V trimmed by 6 bases and J by 3 bases, 5 bases remained unmatched. CDR3 length equals 14 residues. Per the germline V gene, CDR1 is MGHDK and CDR2 is SYGVNS. CDR3 sequence: CASSQTGFNQPQHF. The CDR3, as DNA: TGTGCCAGCAGCCAGACAGGGTTCAATCAGCCCCAGCATTTT.

The CDR3 region is CASSRKSLASGGGTGELFF. CDR3 DNA sequence: TGCGCCAGCAGCCGAAAAAGTCTCGCTAGCGGAGGGGGCACCGGGGAGCTGTTTTTT. The chain combines TRBV4-3 with TRBJ2-2, with TRBD2 as a possible D gene (7 bases). V was cut by 4 bases and J by 4 bases, with 25 bases left in between. The CDR3 has 19 residues. Germline assignment: CDR1 LGHNA and CDR2 YSLEER.

This clonotype was observed a few times. The chain employs TRBV20-1 and TRBJ2-1; TRBD2 agrees at 14 bases. The CDR3 has 16 residues. Per the germline V gene, CDR1 is DFQATT and CDR2 is SNEGSKA (reference sequence). The J segment lost 9 bases and the V segment lost 6 bases, leaving 13 bases of the junction unmatched. CDR3 sequence reads: CSAKDPGLAGAVEQFF. The CDR3 nucleotides are TGCAGTGCAAAGGATCCGGGACTAGCGGGAGCGGTTGAGCAGTTCTTC.

This chain joins TRBV24-1 and TRBJ2-3, with D perhaps being TRBD1 or TRBD2 (6 bases each). V was clipped by 3 bases and J by 4 bases, with 22 bases between them. There are 18 residues in the CDR3. CDR1 KGHDR and CDR2 SFDVKD come from the germline V gene. The DNA of the CDR3 is TGTGCCACCAGTGATCCACTACCCAAGGGGGGCGGCCCAGATACGCAGTATTTT. As protein: CATSDPLPKGGGPDTQYF.